These 31 T cell receptor beta chains were sequenced from one sample in a study of cytomegalovirus exposure and HLA in healthy donors. A multiplex PCR was run with 60 Vbeta primers and 13 Jbeta primers. The protocol was immunoSEQ multiplex PCR, while the TCRdb copy is restricted to in-frame clones and leaves out a portion. This sample yields around 150,000 clones, of which over 60% are seen a single time; about 3% belongs to the top ten. Sequencing used PBMCs. The source of these receptors is a woman in her twenties or thirties in good health and CMV-seropositive.

The chain carries TRBV27 and TRBJ2-7, with D perhaps TRBD1 (6 bases). Germline V gives CDR1 MNHEY, CDR2 SMNVEV (reference sequence). The CDR3 has 16 residues. V lost 11 bases, J lost 1 base, and 24 bases lay in between. The CDR3 loop is CAPQGPSGNNSYEQYF. The CDR3 bases are TGTGCCCCCCAGGGGCCTTCAGGGAACAATTCCTACGAGCAGTACTTC.

The J gene is TRBJ1-2, the V gene TRBV9; TRBD1 agrees at 9 bases. With 3 bases clipped from V and 5 bases from J, the junction kept 5 bases outside the gene matches. The CDR3 covers 14 residues. CDR1 and CDR2 from the germline V gene are SGDLS and YYNGEE. In DNA form, the CDR3 reads TGTGCCAGCAGCGGCACAGGGGGCGGTTATGGCTACACCTTC. Translated, it gives CASSGTGGGYGYTF.

This clone was counted a single time. J is TRBJ1-2 and V is TRBV27, with TRBD1 as a possible D gene (6 bases). The germline gives CDR1 MNHEY, CDR2 SMNVEV (reference sequence). The CDR3 spans 15 residues. Trimming removed 6 bases at V and 4 bases at J, with 18 bases between. CDR3 DNA: TGTGCCAGCAGCCCGGAGACGGCAGGGGTCTATGGCTACACCTTC. Amino acids: CASSPETAGVYGYTF.

This clone has just a few counts. The chain recombines TRBV7-3 with TRBJ1-4; tentatively, D is TRBD1 (5 bases). Trimming took off 3 bases at V and 3 bases at J, with 11 bases between the two ends. This CDR3 contains 15 residues. The germline V gene encodes CDR1 SGHTA and CDR2 FQGTGA. Here the CDR3 DNA reads TGTGCCAGCAGCTTGGGGCAGAGTTCTAATGAAAAACTGTTTTTT. Translation gives CASSLGQSSNEKLFF.

The chain links TRBV4-1 to TRBJ2-5, with 8 bases aligning to TRBD1. The J call is uncertain, as TRBJ2-7 better fits the DNA end. CDR1 is MGHRA and CDR2 is YSYEKL in the germline V gene. The CDR3 has 13 amino acids. The CDR3 DNA sequence: TGCGCCAGCTCCCGACAGGGGCCCTACGAGCAGTACTTC. Translating gives CASSRQGPYEQYF.

This clone was found a few times. The chain has TRBV6-1 and TRBJ1-4; 9 bases are a match to TRBD1. Germline V gene data show CDR1 as MNHNS and CDR2 as SASEGT. This CDR3 comprises 16 residues. The ends lost 4 bases at V and 5 bases at J; junction bases unmatched: 8. The CDR3 is CASSAGDRAANEKLFF. In DNA form, the CDR3 reads TGTGCCAGCAGTGCCGGGGACAGGGCCGCGAATGAAAAACTGTTTTTT.

The chain joins TRBV6-5 to TRBJ2-3; possible D gene TRBD1, 6 bases. CDR1 is MNHEY, CDR2 SVGAGI, per germline. The CDR3 runs to 14 residues. V shed 2 bases and J shed 1 base, with 7 bases lying between them. CDR3 nucleotide sequence: TGTGCCAGCAGTTACGACAGGCGCACAGATACGCAGTATTTT. Amino acid sequence: CASSYDRRTDTQYF.

This clone occurred a few times. V gene TRBV7-9 combines with J gene TRBJ2-7, with D possibly matching TRBD1 (5 bases). Trimming took 5 bases from V and 0 from J, leaving 8 bases between them. Per the germline V gene, CDR1 is SEHNR and CDR2 is FQNEAQ (reference sequence). This CDR3 is built from 13 residues. This CDR3 is CASSPDISYEQYF. Here the CDR3 DNA reads TGTGCCAGCAGCCCGGACATCTCCTACGAGCAGTACTTC.

This clone was recorded a few times. The chain uses TRBV19 and TRBJ2-1; D may be TRBD2 (6 bases). The CDR3 has 12 amino acids. Germline V gene lookup returns CDR1 LNHDA and CDR2 SQIVND (reference sequence). V lost 3 bases and J lost 7, with 7 bases in between. The CDR3 sequence is CASSIGGNEQFF. Here the CDR3 DNA reads TGTGCCAGTAGTATCGGAGGGAATGAGCAGTTCTTC.

The V gene is TRBV5-1, the J gene TRBJ2-5; D may be TRBD1 (5 bases). CDR1 is SGHRS, CDR2 YFSETQ, per germline. With 0 bases removed from V and 5 bases from J, the gap between germline ends came to 14 bases. The CDR3 has 15 residues. The CDR3 is CASSLEKGLSETQYF. CDR3 nucleotides: TGCGCCAGCAGCTTGGAGAAGGGGCTCTCGGAGACCCAGTACTTC.

This sequence joins TRBV18 and TRBJ1-5; no clear D. The V gene lost 3 bases and the J gene lost 9 bases, with 3 bases spanning the gap. Germline loops: CDR1 KGHSH, CDR2 LQKENI. This CDR3 is 10 amino acids long. The CDR3 sequence: CASSPMPQHF. In nucleotides, the CDR3 is TGTGCCAGCTCACCTATGCCCCAGCATTTT. Variable domain in full (rest from reference TRBV18 and TRBJ1-5): NAGVMQNPRHLVRRRGQEARLRCSPMKGHSHVYWYRQLPEEGLKFMVYLQKENIIDESGMPKERFSAEFPKEGPSILRIQQVVRGDSAAYFCASSPMPQHFGDGTRLSIL.

There are a few counts of this clone. V is TRBV6-6 and J is TRBJ1-2; TRBD1 is a possible D gene (5 bases). Germline loops: CDR1 MNHNY, CDR2 SVGAGI (reference sequence). V lost 0 bases and J 4 bases, leaving 12 bases between the germline ends. This CDR3 region has 15 residues. The CDR3 DNA is TGTGCCAGCAGTTACTCGGTGGGGGGTTCCTATGGCTACACCTTC. Protein product: CASSYSVGGSYGYTF.

The V and J genes are TRBV7-8 and TRBJ2-3, with D possibly matching TRBD2 (6 bases). The germline V gene has CDR1 SGHVS and CDR2 FQNEAQ. Trimming pared 9 bases from V and 4 bases from J, leaving 11 bases between. The CDR3 spans 12 residues. The CDR3: CASGRGADTQYF. CDR3 coding DNA: TGTGCCAGTGGGCGCGGGGCAGATACGCAGTATTTT.

This clone was observed a few times. The chain couples TRBV5-1 to TRBJ1-4; possible D gene TRBD1, 6 bases. V lost 1 base and J lost 5, with 12 bases in between. Germline lookup yields CDR1 SGHRS and CDR2 YFSETQ. The length of the CDR3 is 15 residues. The CDR3 DNA reads as TGCGCCAGCAGCTTGATCGGACAGACAAATGAAAAACTGTTTTTT. Protein sequence: CASSLIGQTNEKLFF.

V and J are TRBV5-6 and TRBJ2-7, with 8 bases matching TRBD1. J lost 6 bases, V lost 3 bases, and 5 bases had no gene match. Germline-derived CDR1 and CDR2 are SGHDT and YYEEEE. There are 13 residues in the CDR3. The chain's CDR3 is CASSWGQVGEQYF. The CDR3 nucleotides read TGTGCCAGCAGCTGGGGACAGGTCGGCGAGCAGTACTTC.

Regarding this clone: Relative to the germline gene, one junction end is altered; a read error may explain this. The rearrangement joins TRBV4-1 to TRBJ1-1, with D unclear. Looked up from germline, CDR1 is MGHRA and CDR2 is YSYEKL. CDR3 size: 13 residues. The CDR3 DNA follows: TGCGCCAGCAGCCAAGATAGGGAGGATGAACCTTTCTTT. As protein: CASSQDREDEPFF.

This clone was seen a handful of times. This chain connects TRBV4-1 to TRBJ2-4; 7 nucleotides align to TRBD1. Unmatched junction bases numbered 9, after V lost 1 base and J lost 0 bases. This CDR3 region has 18 residues. Per germline, CDR1 MGHRA and CDR2 YSYEKL. As DNA, the CDR3 is TGCGCCAGCAGCCAAGGAGGGGGCAAAGTTCTAGCCAAAAACATTCAGTACTTC. Amino acid sequence: CASSQGGGKVLAKNIQYF.

The CDR3, as DNA: TGCGCCAGCAGCCAGGCACTAGCGGGGGCTTATTCAAATACGCAGTATTTT. Protein sequence: CASSQALAGAYSNTQYF. The rearrangement uses TRBV4-1 and TRBJ2-3; 11 bases line up with TRBD2. The CDR3 runs 17 residues. Germline-derived CDR1 and CDR2 are MGHRA and YSYEKL. V lost 3 bases, J lost 7 bases, and 12 bases stayed unmatched.

The chain joins TRBV5-1 to TRBJ1-2; 7 bases align to TRBD1. Unmatched junction bases numbered 7, after V lost 2 bases and J lost 6 bases. CDR1 and CDR2 from the germline V gene are SGHRS and YFSETQ. CDR3 length: 14 residues. This CDR3 reads CASSLYRGSNGYTF. CDR3 coding DNA: TGCGCCAGCAGCTTATACAGGGGCTCAAATGGCTACACCTTC.

This clone was recorded a few times. Other nucleotide sequences from this sample produce the same CDR3. V usage is TRBV7-9 and J usage is TRBJ1-5; tentatively, D is TRBD1 (5 bases). Trimming pared 2 bases from V and 4 bases from J, leaving 6 bases between. The CDR3 has 13 residues. The germline V gene encodes CDR1 SEHNR and CDR2 FQNEAQ (reference sequence). This chain's CDR3 is CASSLSGNQPQHF. CDR3 in DNA: TGTGCCAGCAGCTTATCAGGGAATCAGCCCCAGCATTTT.

The chain carries TRBV4-1 and TRBJ2-7; D is unresolved. Germline V gives CDR1 MGHRA, CDR2 YSYEKL. Trimming left V 0 bases short and J 0 bases short, with 9 bases between. The CDR3 spans 15 residues. CDR3 sequence (DNA): TGCGCCAGCAGCCAAGATCGAGCAGGCTCCTACGAGCAGTACTTC. Amino acids: CASSQDRAGSYEQYF.

CDR3 region: CASSGQSYSNQPQHF. CDR3 DNA sequence: TGTGCCAGTAGTGGACAGTCGTATAGCAATCAGCCCCAGCATTTT. The chain carries TRBV19 and TRBJ1-5; D may be TRBD1 (6 bases). The CDR3 runs to 15 residues. V was cut by 5 bases and J by 0 bases, with 11 bases left in between. Germline loops: CDR1 LNHDA, CDR2 SQIVND (reference sequence).

J is TRBJ2-2 and V is TRBV2, with D possibly TRBD1 on 6 matching bases. The length of the CDR3 is 16 residues. Germline lookup yields CDR1 SNHLY and CDR2 FYNNEI. V lost 5 bases and J 1 base, leaving 14 bases between the germline ends. CDR3 sequence: CASSTQGLKNTGELFF. The CDR3 nucleotides read TGTGCCAGCAGTACCCAGGGGTTAAAGAACACCGGGGAGCTGTTTTTT.

V gene TRBV29-1 combines with J gene TRBJ1-2; the match to TRBD1 covers 9 bases. V was pared by 0 bases and J by 8 bases, with 4 bases of the junction left unmatched. Germline-derived CDR1 and CDR2 are SQVTM and ANQGSEA. This CDR3 has 13 residues. The CDR3: CSVEEGQGKGYTF. The CDR3 coding sequence is TGCAGCGTTGAAGAAGGACAGGGGAAGGGCTACACCTTC.

The chain employs TRBV6-1 and TRBJ1-1; D is possibly TRBD1 (6 bases). The CDR3 is 13 amino acids. The germline CDR1 and CDR2 sequences are MNHNS and SASEGT. Trimming took off 7 bases at V and 4 bases at J, with 13 bases between the two ends. The CDR3 nucleotides are TGTGCCAGCACCATAGGACAGCTCACTGAAGCTTTCTTT. This encodes CASTIGQLTEAFF.

The CDR3, as DNA: TGTGCCAGCAGTCCGGACAGGGCCCAGGGCTACACCTTC. Translating it yields CASSPDRAQGYTF. The chain couples TRBV6-5 to TRBJ1-2, with 8 nucleotides matching TRBD1. Losses at the gene ends were 5 bases for V and 8 bases for J; bases not matched to a gene: 7. Germline V gene sequence: CDR1 MNHEY, CDR2 SVGAGI. This CDR3 comprises 13 residues.

The chain uses TRBV7-9 and TRBJ1-5, with D unclear. The germline V and J ends were trimmed by 5 bases and 4 bases, with 6 bases remaining between them. Germline V CDR1 and CDR2: SEHNR, FQNEAQ (reference sequence). The CDR3 has 12 amino acids. The CDR3 loop reads CASSHTNQPQHF. CDR3 DNA: TGTGCCAGCAGCCACACGAATCAGCCCCAGCATTTT.

This chain links TRBV2 with TRBJ2-4, with 8 bases fitting TRBD2. There are 11 residues in the CDR3. Trimming took 11 bases from V and 15 from J; bases not matched to a gene: 12. Germline assignment: CDR1 SNHLY and CDR2 FYNNEI. As DNA, the CDR3 is TGTGCCTCCGCACGGGAGGGCCAGCCGTACTTC. Translation gives CASAREGQPYF. Full variable domain (missing parts from reference TRBV2 and TRBJ2-4): EPEVTQTPSHQVTQMGQEVILRCVPISNHLYFYWYRQILGQKVEFLVSFYNNEISEKSEIFDDQFSVERPDGSNFTLKIRSTKLEDSAMYFCASAREGQPYFGAGTRLSVL.

The chain combines TRBV5-1 with TRBJ2-3, with no clear D. The length of the CDR3 is 12 residues. V dropped 2 bases and J dropped 6 bases, with 7 bases sitting between them. Germline V gene data show CDR1 as SGHRS and CDR2 as YFSETQ. CDR3: CASSFLLDTQYF. The CDR3 DNA reads TGCGCCAGCAGCTTCCTCCTGGATACGCAGTATTTT. Filled out from reference TRBV5-1 and TRBJ2-3, the complete variable domain reads KAGVTQTPRYLIKTRGQQVTLSCSPISGHRSVSWYQQTPGQGLQFLFEYFSETQRNKGNFPGRFSGRQFSNSRSEMNVSTLELGDSALYLCASSFLLDTQYFGPGTRLTVL.

V usage is TRBV5-5 and J usage is TRBJ2-7; 8 bases are shared with TRBD2. The CDR3 is 15 residues long. Looked up from germline, CDR1 is SGHKS and CDR2 is YYEKEE (reference sequence). The V gene end was trimmed by 1 base and the J gene end by 5 bases; junction bases not matched to a gene: 8. The CDR3 nucleotides are TGTGCCAGCAGCTTGTATGGACTCGGGGGGGACGAGCAGTACTTC. Translating it yields CASSLYGLGGDEQYF.

The CDR3 sequence is CASSLRPSSGSYNEQFF. As DNA, the CDR3 is TGTGCCAGTAGTTTGCGGCCTTCTAGCGGGAGTTACAATGAGCAGTTCTTC. This sequence joins TRBV19 and TRBJ2-1, with TRBD2 identical over 10 bases. Germline V gives CDR1 LNHDA, CDR2 SQIVND (reference sequence). This CDR3 spans 17 amino acids. V was pared by 5 bases and J by 4 bases, with 11 bases of the junction left unmatched.